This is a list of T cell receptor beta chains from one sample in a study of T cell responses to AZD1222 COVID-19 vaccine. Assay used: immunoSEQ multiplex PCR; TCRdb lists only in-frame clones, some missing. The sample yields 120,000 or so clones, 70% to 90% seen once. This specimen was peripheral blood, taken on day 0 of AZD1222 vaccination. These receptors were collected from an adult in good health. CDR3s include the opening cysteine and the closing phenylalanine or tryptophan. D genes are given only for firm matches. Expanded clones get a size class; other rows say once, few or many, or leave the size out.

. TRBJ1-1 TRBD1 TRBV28 CASSSPGGFGNTEAFF TGTGCCAGCAGTTCACCAGGGGGCTTTGGGAACACTGAAGCTTTCTTT
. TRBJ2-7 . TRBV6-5 CASSYSDSSSYEQYF TGTGCCAGCAGTTACTCCGACAGTAGCTCCTACGAGCAGTACTTC
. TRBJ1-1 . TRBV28 CASSLFPGAGEAFF TGTGCCAGCAGTTTATTCCCCGGGGCCGGTGAAGCTTTCTTT
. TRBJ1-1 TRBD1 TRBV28 CASSQQGGHTEAFF TGTGCCAGCAGCCAGCAGGGGGGCCACACTGAAGCTTTCTTT
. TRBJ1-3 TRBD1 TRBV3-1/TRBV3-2 CASSGDRAGNTIYF TGTGCCAGCAGCGGGGACAGGGCTGGAAACACCATATATTTT
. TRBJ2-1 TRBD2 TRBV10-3 CAISGREGNEQFF TGTGCCATCAGTGGACGGGAGGGGAATGAGCAGTTCTTC
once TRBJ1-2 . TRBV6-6 CASSYSGAVGGYTF TGTGCCAGCAGTTACTCTGGGGCCGTGGGAGGCTACACCTTC
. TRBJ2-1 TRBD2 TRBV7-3 CASSFGPSGNEQFF TGTGCCAGCAGCTTTGGTCCTAGCGGCAATGAGCAGTTCTTC
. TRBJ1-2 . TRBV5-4 CASSSGVASSNYGYTF TGTGCCAGCAGCTCGGGCGTCGCATCTTCTAACTATGGCTACACCTTC
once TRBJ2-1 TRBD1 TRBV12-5 CASAPGTGDLFDQFF TGTGCTAGTGCTCCCGGGACAGGGGATTTATTTGATCAGTTCTTC
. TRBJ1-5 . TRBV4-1 CASSQTDLIFQPQHF TGCGCCAGCAGCCAAACGGACCTAATATTTCAGCCCCAGCATTTT
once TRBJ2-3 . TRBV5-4 CASSLIGDGNTDTQYF TGTGCCAGCAGCTTGATAGGTGACGGCAACACAGATACGCAGTATTTT
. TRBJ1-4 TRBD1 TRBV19 CASSLTGNEKLFF TGTGCCAGTAGTCTGACAGGGAATGAAAAACTGTTTTTT
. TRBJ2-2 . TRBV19 CASSPRANTGELFF TGTGCCAGTAGCCCTCGGGCGAACACCGGGGAGCTGTTTTTT
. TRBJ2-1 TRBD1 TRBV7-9 CASSPPGQGAYNEQFF TGTGCCAGCAGCCCACCGGGACAGGGGGCCTACAATGAGCAGTTCTTC
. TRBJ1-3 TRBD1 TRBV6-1 CASSEARWQGDSGNTIYF TGTGCCAGCAGTGAAGCGCGATGGCAGGGGGATAGTGGAAACACCATATATTTT
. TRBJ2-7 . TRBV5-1 CASSLSNPGRPYEQYF TGCGCCAGCAGCTTAAGTAACCCGGGGAGACCCTACGAGCAGTACTTC
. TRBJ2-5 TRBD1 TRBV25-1 CASSVRRTTGEETQYF TGTGCCAGCAGTGTCCGACGAACGACAGGGGAAGAGACCCAGTACTTC
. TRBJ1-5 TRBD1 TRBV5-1 CASSQGTGSNQPQHF TGCGCCAGCAGCCAAGGGACAGGGAGCAATCAGCCCCAGCATTTT
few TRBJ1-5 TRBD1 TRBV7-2 CASSLDRTGGKPQHF TGTGCCAGCAGCTTAGATCGGACAGGGGGCAAGCCCCAGCATTTT
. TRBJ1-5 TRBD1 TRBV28 CASIRGTGPQPQHF TGTGCCAGCATCCGAGGGACAGGACCTCAGCCCCAGCATTTT
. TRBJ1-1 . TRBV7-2 CASSLRQNTEAFF TGTGCCAGCAGCTTACGACAGAACACTGAAGCTTTCTTT
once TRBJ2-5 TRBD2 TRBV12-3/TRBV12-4 CASTAGVGETQYF TGTGCCAGCACTGCGGGGGTGGGAGAGACCCAGTACTTC
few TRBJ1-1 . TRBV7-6 CASSLSTANTEAFF TGTGCCAGCAGCTTATCTACGGCGAACACTGAAGCTTTCTTT
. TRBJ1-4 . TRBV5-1 CASSLGAGNEKLFF TGCGCCAGCAGCTTGGGGGCAGGGAATGAAAAACTGTTTTTT
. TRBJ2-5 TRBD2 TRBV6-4 CASSDTAGGQETQYF TGTGCCAGCAGTGATACAGCGGGGGGCCAAGAGACCCAGTACTTC
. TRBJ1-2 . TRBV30 CAWSGWDGSGGYTF TGTGCCTGGAGCGGTTGGGACGGCTCTGGAGGCTACACCTTC
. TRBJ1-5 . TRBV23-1 CASSPRATRQYSNQPQHF TGCGCCAGCAGCCCCAGGGCCACCCGACAATATAGCAATCAGCCCCAGCATTTT
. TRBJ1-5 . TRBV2 CASQFDGGEIQPQHF TGTGCCAGCCAATTCGACGGGGGCGAGATTCAGCCCCAGCATTTT
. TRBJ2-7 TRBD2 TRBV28 CASSTPSGRATYEQYF TGTGCCAGCAGCACACCGAGCGGGAGGGCCACCTACGAGCAGTACTTC
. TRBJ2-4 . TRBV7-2 CASSLPSISQNIQYF TGTGCCAGCAGCTTACCCTCCATTAGCCAAAACATTCAGTACTTC
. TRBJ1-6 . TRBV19 CASSTRNSPLHF TGTGCCAGTAGTACCCGAAATTCACCCCTCCACTTT
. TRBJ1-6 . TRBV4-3 CASSREGQNSPLHF TGCGCCAGCAGCCGAGAGGGGCAAAATTCACCCCTCCACTTT
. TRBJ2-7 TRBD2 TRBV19 CASSMRLAPYEQYF TGTGCCAGTAGTATGAGACTAGCCCCCTACGAGCAGTACTTC
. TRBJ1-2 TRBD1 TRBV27 CASSPRDRPGYGYTF TGTGCCAGCAGTCCGAGGGACAGGCCGGGCTATGGCTACACCTTC
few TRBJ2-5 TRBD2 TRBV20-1 CSASILAGLETQYF TGCAGTGCTAGTATACTAGCGGGATTGGAGACCCAGTACTTC
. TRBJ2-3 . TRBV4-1 CASSQGEYTQYF TGCGCCAGCAGCCAGGGGGAGTATACGCAGTATTTT
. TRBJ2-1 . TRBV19 CASSIRGGAFDEQFF TGTGCCAGTAGTATACGCGGGGGCGCTTTCGATGAGCAGTTCTTC
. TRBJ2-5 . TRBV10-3 CAISASPRGASGETQYF TGTGCCATCAGTGCGAGTCCCAGGGGGGCTAGCGGGGAGACCCAGTACTTC
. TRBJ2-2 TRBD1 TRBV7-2 CASSSGVGQGAGELFF TGTGCCAGCAGCTCGGGGGTCGGACAGGGGGCCGGGGAGCTGTTTTTT
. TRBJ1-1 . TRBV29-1 CSVETTGRLNTEAFF TGCAGCGTCGAAACCACAGGGCGCCTGAACACTGAAGCTTTCTTT
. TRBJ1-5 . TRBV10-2 CASSDGSHQPQHF TGCGCCAGCAGTGATGGCAGTCATCAGCCCCAGCATTTT
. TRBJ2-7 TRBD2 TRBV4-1 CASSQEVAGAREQYF TGCGCCAGCAGCCAAGAGGTAGCGGGAGCGCGCGAGCAGTACTTC
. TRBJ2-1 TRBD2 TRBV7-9 CASSSREGNNEQFF TGTGCCAGCAGCTCCCGGGAGGGCAATAATGAGCAGTTCTTC
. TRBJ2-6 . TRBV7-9 CASSRLTGLPSGANVLTF TGTGCCAGCAGCCGCCTCACAGGCCTTCCCTCTGGGGCCAACGTCCTGACTTTC
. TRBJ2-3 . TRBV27 CASSLKGGTDTQYF TGTGCCAGCAGTTTAAAGGGGGGAACAGATACGCAGTATTTT
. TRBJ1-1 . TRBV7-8 CASSRDRNTEAFF TGTGCCAGCAGCCGGGACCGTAACACTGAAGCTTTCTTT
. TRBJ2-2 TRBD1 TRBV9 CASSPQGANTGELFF TGTGCCAGCAGCCCACAGGGGGCGAACACCGGGGAGCTGTTTTTT
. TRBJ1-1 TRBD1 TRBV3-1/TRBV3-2 CASSQYRGSTEAFF TGTGCCAGCAGCCAGTACAGGGGAAGCACTGAAGCTTTCTTT
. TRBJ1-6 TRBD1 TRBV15 CATSRDRTGGSPLHF TGTGCCACCAGCAGAGATCGGACAGGGGGATCACCCCTCCACTTT
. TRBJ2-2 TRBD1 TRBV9 CASSRDRGYQELFF TGTGCCAGCAGCCGGGACAGGGGTTATCAGGAGCTGTTTTTT
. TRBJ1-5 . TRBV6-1 CASSEPGLNQPQHF TGTGCCAGCAGTGAACCAGGGCTAAATCAGCCCCAGCATTTT